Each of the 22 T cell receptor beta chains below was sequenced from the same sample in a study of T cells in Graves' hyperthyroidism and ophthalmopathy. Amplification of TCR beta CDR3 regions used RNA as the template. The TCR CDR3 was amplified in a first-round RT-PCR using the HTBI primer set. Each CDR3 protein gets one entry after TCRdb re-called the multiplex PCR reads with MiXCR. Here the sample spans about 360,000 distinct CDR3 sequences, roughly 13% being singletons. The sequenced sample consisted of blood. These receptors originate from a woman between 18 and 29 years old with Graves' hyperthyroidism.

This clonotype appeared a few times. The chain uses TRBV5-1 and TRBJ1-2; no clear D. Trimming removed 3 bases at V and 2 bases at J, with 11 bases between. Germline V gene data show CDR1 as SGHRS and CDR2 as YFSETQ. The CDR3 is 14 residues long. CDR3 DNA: TGCGCCAGCAGCTCCCGGGTCGACAACTATGGCTACACCTTC. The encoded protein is CASSSRVDNYGYTF. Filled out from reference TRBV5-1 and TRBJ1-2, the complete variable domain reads KAGVTQTPRYLIKTRGQQVTLSCSPISGHRSVSWYQQTPGQGLQFLFEYFSETQRNKGNFPGRFSGRQFSNSRSEMNVSTLELGDSALYLCASSSRVDNYGYTFGSGTRLTVV.

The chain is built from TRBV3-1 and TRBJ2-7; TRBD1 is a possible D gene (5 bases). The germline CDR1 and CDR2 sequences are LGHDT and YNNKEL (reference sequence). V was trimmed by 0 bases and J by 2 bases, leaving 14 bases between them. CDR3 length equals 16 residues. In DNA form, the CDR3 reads TGTGCCAGCAGCCAAGAAGGAAGGTGGACACCCTACGAGCAGTACTTC. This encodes CASSQEGRWTPYEQYF.

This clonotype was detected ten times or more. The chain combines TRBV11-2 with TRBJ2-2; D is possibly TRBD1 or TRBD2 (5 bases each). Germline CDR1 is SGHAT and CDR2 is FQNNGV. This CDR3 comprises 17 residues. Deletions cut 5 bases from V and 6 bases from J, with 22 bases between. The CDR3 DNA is TGTGCCAGCAGCGAGGGGCCCGGGAAGGCCCTGTCCGGGGAGCTGTTTTTT. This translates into CASSEGPGKALSGELFF.

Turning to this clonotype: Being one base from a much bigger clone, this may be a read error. The CDR3 bases are TGTGTCAGCAGCTACAGGGACCAGCCCCAGCATTTT. This encodes CVSSYRDQPQHF. V is TRBV7-2 and J is TRBJ1-5, with D maybe TRBD1 (6 bases). In germline, CDR1 is SGHTA, CDR2 FQGNSA. The CDR3 runs 12 residues. Based on the CDR3 plus reference TRBV7-2 and TRBJ1-5, the full variable domain is GAGVSQSPSNKVTEKGKDVELRCDPISGHTALYWYRQSLGQGLEFLIYFQGNSAPDKSGLPSDRFSAERTGGSVSTLTIQRTQQEDSAVYLCVSSYRDQPQHFGDGTRLSIL.

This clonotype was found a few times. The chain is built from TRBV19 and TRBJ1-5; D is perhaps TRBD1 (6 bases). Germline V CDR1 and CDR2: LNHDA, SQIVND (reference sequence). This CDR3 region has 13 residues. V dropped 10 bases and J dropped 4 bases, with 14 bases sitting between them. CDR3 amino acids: CATKDRDNQPQHF. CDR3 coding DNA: TGTGCCACCAAGGACAGAGATAATCAGCCCCAGCATTTT.

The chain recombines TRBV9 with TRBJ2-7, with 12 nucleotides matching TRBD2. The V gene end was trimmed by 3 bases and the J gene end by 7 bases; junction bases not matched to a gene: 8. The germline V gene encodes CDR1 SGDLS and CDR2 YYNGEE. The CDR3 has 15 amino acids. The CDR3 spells CASSAQTSGSGEQYF. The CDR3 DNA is TGTGCCAGCAGCGCCCAGACTAGCGGGAGTGGTGAGCAGTACTTC.

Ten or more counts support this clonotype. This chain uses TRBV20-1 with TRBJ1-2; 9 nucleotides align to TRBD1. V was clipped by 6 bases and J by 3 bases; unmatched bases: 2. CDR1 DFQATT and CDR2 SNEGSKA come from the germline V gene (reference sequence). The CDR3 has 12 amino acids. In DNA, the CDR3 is TGCAGTGCCACAGGGGGCTACTATGGCTACACCTTC. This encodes CSATGGYYGYTF.

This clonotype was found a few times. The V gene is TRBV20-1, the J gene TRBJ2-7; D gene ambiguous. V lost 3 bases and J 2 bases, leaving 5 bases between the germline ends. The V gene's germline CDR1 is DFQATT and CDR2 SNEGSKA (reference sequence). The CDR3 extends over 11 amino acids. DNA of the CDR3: TGCAGTGCTAGTCGTCCCTACGAGCAGTACTTC. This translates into CSASRPYEQYF.

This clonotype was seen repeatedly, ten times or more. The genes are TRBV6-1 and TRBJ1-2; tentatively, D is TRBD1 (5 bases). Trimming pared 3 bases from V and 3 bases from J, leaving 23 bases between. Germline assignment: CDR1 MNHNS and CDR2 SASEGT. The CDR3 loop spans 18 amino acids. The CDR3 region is CASSDWGGIWDSDYGYTF. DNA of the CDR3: TGTGCCAGCAGTGATTGGGGGGGGATTTGGGACTCCGACTATGGCTACACCTTC.

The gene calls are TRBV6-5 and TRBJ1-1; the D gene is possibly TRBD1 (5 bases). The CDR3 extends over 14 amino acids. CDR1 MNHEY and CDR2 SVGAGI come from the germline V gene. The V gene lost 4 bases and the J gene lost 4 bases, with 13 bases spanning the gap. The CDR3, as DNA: TGTGCCAGCAGTTTTCTGGGGCCGGGCACTGAAGCTTTCTTT. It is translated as CASSFLGPGTEAFF.

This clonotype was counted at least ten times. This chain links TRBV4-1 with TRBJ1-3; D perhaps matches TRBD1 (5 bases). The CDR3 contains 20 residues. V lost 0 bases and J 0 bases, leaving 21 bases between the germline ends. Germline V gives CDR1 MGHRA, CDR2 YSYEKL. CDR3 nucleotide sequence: TGCGCCAGCAGCCAAGATGTATTTCAGTACAGGTACCGCTCTGGAAACACCATATATTTT. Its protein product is CASSQDVFQYRYRSGNTIYF.

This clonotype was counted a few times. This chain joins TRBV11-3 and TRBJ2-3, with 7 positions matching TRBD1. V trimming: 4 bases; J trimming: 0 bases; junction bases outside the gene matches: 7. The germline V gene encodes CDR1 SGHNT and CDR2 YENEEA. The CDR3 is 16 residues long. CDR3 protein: CASSSGTDASTDTQYF. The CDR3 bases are TGTGCCAGCAGCTCAGGGACAGACGCTAGCACAGATACGCAGTATTTT.

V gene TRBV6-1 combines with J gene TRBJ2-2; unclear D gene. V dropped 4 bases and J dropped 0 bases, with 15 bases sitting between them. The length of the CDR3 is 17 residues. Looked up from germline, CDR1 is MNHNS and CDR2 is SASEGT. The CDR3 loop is CASSGDEVSSNTGELFF. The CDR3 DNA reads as TGTGCCAGCAGTGGCGATGAGGTTTCCTCGAACACCGGGGAGCTGTTTTTT.

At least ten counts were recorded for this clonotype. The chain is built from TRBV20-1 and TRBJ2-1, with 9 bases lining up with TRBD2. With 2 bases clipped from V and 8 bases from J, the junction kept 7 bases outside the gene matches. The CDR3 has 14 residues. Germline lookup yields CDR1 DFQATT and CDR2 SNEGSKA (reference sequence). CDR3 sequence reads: CSARIAGVLYEQFF. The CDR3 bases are TGCAGTGCTAGAATAGCGGGAGTCCTATATGAGCAGTTCTTC.

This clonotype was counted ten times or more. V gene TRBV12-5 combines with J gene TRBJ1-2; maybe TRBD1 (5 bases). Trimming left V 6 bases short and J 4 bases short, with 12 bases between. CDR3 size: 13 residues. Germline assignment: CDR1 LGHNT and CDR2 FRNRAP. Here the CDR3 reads CASGEGLSYGYTF. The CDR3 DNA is TGTGCTAGTGGGGAGGGACTGAGCTATGGCTACACCTTC.

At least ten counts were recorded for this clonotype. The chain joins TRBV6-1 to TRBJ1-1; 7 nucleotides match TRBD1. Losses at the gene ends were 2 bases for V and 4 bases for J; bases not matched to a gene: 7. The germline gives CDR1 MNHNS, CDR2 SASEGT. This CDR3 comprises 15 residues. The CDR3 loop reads CASSELTGVGTEAFF. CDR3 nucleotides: TGTGCCAGCAGTGAACTCACAGGGGTAGGCACTGAAGCTTTCTTT.

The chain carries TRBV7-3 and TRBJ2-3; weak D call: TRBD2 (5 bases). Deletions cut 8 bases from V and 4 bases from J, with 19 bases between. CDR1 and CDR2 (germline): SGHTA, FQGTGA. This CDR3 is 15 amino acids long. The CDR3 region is CASGSLGPGADTQYF. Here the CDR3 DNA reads TGTGCCAGCGGGTCGCTGGGCCCCGGGGCAGATACGCAGTATTTT.

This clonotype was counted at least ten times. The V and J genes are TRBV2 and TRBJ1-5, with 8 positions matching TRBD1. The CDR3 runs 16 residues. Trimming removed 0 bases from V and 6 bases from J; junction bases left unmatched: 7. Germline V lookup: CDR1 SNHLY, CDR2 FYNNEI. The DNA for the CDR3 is TGTGCCAGCAGTGAAGCGTTTCAGGGGGCCGGTCAGCCCCAGCATTTT. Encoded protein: CASSEAFQGAGQPQHF.

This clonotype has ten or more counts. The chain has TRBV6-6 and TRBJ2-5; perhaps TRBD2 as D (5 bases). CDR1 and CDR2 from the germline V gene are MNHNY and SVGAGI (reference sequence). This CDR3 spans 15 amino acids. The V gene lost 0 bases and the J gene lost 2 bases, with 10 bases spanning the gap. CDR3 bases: TGTGCCAGCAGTTACTCCCTAGCCGGACAAGAGACCCAGTACTTC. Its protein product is CASSYSLAGQETQYF.

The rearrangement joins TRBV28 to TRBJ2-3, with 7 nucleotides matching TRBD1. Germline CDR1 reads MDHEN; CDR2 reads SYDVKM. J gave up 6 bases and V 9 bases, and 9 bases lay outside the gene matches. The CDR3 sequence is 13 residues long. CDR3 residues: CASCRGGWDTQYF. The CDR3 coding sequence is TGTGCCAGTTGCCGAGGGGGCTGGGATACGCAGTATTTT.

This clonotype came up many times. This chain's CDR3 is CASSPGVGEQYF. The DNA of the CDR3 is TGTGCCAGCTCACCAGGGGTGGGAGAGCAGTACTTC. The rearrangement uses TRBV18 and TRBJ2-7; D ambiguous. Trimming took off 2 bases at V and 7 bases at J, with 9 bases between the two ends. The CDR3 runs to 12 residues. The germline CDR1 and CDR2 sequences are KGHSH and LQKENI.

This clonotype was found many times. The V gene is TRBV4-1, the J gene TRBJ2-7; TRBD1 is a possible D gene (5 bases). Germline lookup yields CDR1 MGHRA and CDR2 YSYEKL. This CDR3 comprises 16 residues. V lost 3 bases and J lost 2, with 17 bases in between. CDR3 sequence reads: CASSHRTDRVAYEQYF. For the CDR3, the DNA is TGCGCCAGCAGCCACAGGACCGACAGAGTTGCCTACGAGCAGTACTTC.